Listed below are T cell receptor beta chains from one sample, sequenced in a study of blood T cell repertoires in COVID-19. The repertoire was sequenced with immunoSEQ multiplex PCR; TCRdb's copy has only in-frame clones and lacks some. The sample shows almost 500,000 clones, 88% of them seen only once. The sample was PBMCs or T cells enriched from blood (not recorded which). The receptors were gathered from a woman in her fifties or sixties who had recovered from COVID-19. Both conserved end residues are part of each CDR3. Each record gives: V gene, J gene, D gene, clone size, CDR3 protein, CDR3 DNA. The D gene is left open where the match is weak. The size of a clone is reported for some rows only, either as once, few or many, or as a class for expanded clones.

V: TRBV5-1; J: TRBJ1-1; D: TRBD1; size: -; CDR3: CASSPIPTGGMNTEAFF; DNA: TGCGCCAGCAGCCCTATACCGACAGGGGGGATGAACACTGAAGCTTTCTTT
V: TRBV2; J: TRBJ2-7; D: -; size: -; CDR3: CASIGRDYEQYF; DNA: TGTGCCAGCATCGGACGGGACTACGAGCAGTACTTC
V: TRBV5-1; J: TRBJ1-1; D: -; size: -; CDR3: CASSSQGTHTEAFF; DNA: TGCGCCAGCAGCTCCCAGGGTACCCACACTGAAGCTTTCTTT
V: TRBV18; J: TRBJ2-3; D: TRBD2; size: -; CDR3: CASSPFSGGAYSTDTQYF; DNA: TGTGCCAGCTCACCATTTAGCGGGGGGGCCTATTCCACAGATACGCAGTATTTT
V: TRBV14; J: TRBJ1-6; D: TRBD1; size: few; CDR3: CASSVTGGSPLHF; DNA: TGTGCCAGCAGCGTTACAGGGGGTTCACCCCTCCACTTT
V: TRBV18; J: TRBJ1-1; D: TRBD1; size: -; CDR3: CASSVQGASGTEAFF; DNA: TGTGCCAGCTCAGTACAGGGGGCGTCGGGCACTGAAGCTTTCTTT
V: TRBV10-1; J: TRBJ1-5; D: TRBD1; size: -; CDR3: CASPTGVLNSNQPQHF; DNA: TGCGCCAGCCCGACAGGGGTCCTAAATAGCAATCAGCCCCAGCATTTT
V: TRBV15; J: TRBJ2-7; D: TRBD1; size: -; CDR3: CATSRGDRVAYEQYF; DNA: TGTGCCACCAGCAGGGGAGACAGGGTAGCTTACGAGCAGTACTTC
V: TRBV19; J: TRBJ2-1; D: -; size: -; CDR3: CASSIDRASYNEQFF; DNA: TGTGCCAGTAGTATAGACAGGGCCTCCTACAATGAGCAGTTCTTC
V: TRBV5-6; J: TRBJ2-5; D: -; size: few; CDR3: CASSRGYGTEEGETQYF; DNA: TGTGCCAGCAGCAGGGGATACGGGACCGAGGAGGGAGAGACCCAGTACTTC
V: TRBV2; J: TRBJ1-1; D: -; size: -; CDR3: CASSERGGTFF; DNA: TGTGCCAGCAGTGAACGGGGGGGAACTTTCTTT
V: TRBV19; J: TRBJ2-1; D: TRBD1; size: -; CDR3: CASSAGGYEQFF; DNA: TGTGCCAGTAGTGCAGGGGGATATGAGCAGTTCTTC
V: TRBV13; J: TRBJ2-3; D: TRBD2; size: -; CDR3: CASSLISGGAGDTQYF; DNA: TGTGCCAGCAGCTTAATTAGCGGGGGGGCGGGGGATACGCAGTATTTT
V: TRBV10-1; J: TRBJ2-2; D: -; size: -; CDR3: CASGSRGNTGELFF; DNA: TGCGCCAGCGGTAGCAGGGGGAACACCGGGGAGCTGTTTTTT
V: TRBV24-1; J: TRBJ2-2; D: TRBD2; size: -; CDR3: CATSSSGPKGELFF; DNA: TGTGCCACCAGTTCTAGCGGGCCCAAGGGGGAGCTGTTTTTT
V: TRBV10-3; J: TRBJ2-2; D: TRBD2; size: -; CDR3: CAISPGTSGFPNTGELFF; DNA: TGTGCCATCAGTCCCGGGACTAGCGGGTTTCCGAACACCGGGGAGCTGTTTTTT
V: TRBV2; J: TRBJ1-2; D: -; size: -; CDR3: CASTPQGFHGYTF; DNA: TGTGCCAGCACCCCACAGGGCTTCCATGGCTACACCTTC